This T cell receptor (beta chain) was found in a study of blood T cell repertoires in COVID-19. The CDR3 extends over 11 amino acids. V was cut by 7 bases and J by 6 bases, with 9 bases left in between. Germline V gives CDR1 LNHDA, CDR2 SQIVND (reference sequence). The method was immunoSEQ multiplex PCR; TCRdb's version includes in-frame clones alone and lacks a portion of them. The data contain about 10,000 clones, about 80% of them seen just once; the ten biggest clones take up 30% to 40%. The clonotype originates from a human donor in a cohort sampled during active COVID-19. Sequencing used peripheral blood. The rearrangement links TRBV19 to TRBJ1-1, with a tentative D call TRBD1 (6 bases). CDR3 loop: CASTYRAEAFF. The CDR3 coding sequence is TGTGCCAGTACCTACAGGGCTGAAGCTTTCTTT. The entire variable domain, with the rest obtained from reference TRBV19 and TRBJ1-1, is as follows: DGGITQSPKYLFRKEGQNVTLSCEQNLNHDAMYWYRQDPGQGLRLIYYSQIVNDFQKGDIAEGYSVSREKKESFPLTVTSAQKNPTAFYLCASTYRAEAFFGQGTRLTVV.